This T cell receptor beta chain appears in the sequencing data of a study of beta chain features in type 1 diabetes. Expressed TCRB transcripts were sequenced after all isolated RNA was converted to cDNA. The repertoire was sequenced with immunoSEQ multiplex PCR; TCRdb's copy has only in-frame clones and lacks some. Here the sample spans a few hundred thousand clones, 8.5% to 10% being singletons. Trimming removed 1 base at V and 6 bases at J, with 12 bases between. This CDR3 has 14 amino acids. The germline CDR1 and CDR2 sequences are LNHDA and SQIVND (reference sequence). Study-wide results and limits: It was possible that PCR favored shorter templates, equally so in patients and controls. Fewer junction insertions and more nucleotide deletions appeared in type 1 diabetes patients. Among patients with Type 1 diabetes, TCRB CDR3s were moderately but significantly shorter in every one of the four CD4+ subsets.

Points on this clone: Its antigen is still unknown.

Central memory, naive, regulatory and stem cell-like memory CD4+ cells were sorted by CD45RO/CCR7/CD25/CD127/CD95/CD27. This clonotype was obtained from a man aged 25-45 years with type 1 diabetes. This chain links TRBV19 with TRBJ1-2, with D hard to call. The sample taken for sequencing was central memory CD4+ T cells from blood. CDR3 bases: TGTGCCAGTAGTATAGGTCGGGCTTTCCATGGCTACACCTTC. Protein product: CASSIGRAFHGYTF.